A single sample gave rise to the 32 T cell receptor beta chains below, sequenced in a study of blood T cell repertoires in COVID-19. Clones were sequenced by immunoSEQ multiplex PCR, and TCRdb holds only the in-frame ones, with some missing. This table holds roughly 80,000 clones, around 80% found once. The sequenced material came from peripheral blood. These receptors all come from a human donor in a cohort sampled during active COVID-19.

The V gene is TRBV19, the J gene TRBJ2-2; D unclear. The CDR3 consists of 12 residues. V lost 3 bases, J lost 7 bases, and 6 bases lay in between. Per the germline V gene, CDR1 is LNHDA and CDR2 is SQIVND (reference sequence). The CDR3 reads CASSILGGELFF. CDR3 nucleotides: TGTGCCAGTAGTATCCTCGGCGGGGAGCTGTTTTTT.

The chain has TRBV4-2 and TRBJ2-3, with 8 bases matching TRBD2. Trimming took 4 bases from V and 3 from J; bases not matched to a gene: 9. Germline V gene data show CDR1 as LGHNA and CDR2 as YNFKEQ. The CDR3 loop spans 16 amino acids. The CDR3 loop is CASSRSAGDKTDTQYF. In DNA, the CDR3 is TGTGCCAGCAGCCGATCAGCGGGGGACAAAACAGATACGCAGTATTTT.

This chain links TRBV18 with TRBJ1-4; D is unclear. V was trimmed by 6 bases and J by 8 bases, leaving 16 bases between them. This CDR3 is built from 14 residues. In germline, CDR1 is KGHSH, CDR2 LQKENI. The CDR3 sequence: CASSQQEPGEKLFF. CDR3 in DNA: TGTGCCAGCTCTCAACAAGAACCGGGAGAAAAACTGTTTTTT.

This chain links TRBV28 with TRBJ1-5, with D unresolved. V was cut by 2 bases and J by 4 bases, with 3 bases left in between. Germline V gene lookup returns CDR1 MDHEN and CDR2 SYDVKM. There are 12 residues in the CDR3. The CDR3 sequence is CASSLQNQPQHF. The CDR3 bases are TGTGCCAGCAGTTTACAGAATCAGCCCCAGCATTTT.

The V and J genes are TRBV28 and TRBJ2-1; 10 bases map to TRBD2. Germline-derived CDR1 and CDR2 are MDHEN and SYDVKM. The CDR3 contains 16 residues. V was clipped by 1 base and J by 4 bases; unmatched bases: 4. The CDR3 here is CASSLSKRGGYNEQFF. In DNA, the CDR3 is TGTGCCAGCAGTTTATCTAAGCGGGGGGGGTACAATGAGCAGTTCTTC.

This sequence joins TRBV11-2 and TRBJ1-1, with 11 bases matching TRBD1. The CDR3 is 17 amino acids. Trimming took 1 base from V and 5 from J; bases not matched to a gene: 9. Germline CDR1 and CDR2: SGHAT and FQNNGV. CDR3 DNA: TGTGCCAGCAGCTTAGGAAGACCCGGGGACAGGGGGACTGAAGCTTTCTTT. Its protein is CASSLGRPGDRGTEAFF.

The CDR3 loop reads CASSLVRDTEAFF. CDR3 DNA: TGTGCCAGCAGCTTGGTCCGCGACACTGAAGCTTTCTTT. This chain connects TRBV5-6 to TRBJ1-1; D is unresolved. Per germline, CDR1 SGHDT and CDR2 YYEEEE. The V gene lost 0 bases and the J gene lost 3 bases, with 6 bases spanning the gap. This CDR3 contains 13 residues. Together with reference TRBV5-6 and TRBJ1-1, the CDR3 gives the full variable domain: DAGVTQSPTHLIKTRGQQVTLRCSPKSGHDTVSWYQQALGQGPQFIFQYYEEEERQRGNFPDRFSGHQFPNYSSELNVNALLLGDSALYLCASSLVRDTEAFFGQGTRLTVV.

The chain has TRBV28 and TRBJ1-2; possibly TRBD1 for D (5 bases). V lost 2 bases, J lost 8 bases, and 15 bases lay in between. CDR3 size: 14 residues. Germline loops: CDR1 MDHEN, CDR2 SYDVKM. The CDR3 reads CASSLNRNLWGYTF. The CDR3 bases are TGTGCCAGCAGTTTAAACAGGAATCTTTGGGGCTACACCTTC.

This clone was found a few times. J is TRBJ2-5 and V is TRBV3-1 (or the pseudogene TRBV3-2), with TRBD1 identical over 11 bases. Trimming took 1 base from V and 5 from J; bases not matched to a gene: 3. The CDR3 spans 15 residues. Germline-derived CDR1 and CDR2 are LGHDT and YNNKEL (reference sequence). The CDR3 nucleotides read TGTGCCAGCAGCCAAGTTGGGACAGGGGGGGAGACCCAGTACTTC. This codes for CASSQVGTGGETQYF.

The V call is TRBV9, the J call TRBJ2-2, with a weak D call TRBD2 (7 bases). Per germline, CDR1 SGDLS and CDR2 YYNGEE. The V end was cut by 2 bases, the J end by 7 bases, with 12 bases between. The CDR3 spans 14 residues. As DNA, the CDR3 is TGTGCCAGCAGCGTCGGGGGGCCTAACGGGGAGCTGTTTTTT. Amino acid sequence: CASSVGGPNGELFF. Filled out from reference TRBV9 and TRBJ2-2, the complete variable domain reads DSGVTQTPKHLITATGQRVTLRCSPRSGDLSVYWYQQSLDQGLQFLIQYYNGEERAKGNILERFSAQQFPDLHSELNLSSLELGDSALYFCASSVGGPNGELFFGEGSRLTVL.

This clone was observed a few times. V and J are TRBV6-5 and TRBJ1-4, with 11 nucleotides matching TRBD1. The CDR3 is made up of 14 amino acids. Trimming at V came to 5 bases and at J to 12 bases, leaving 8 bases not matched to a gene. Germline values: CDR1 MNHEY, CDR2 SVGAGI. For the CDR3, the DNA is TGTGCCAGCAGTAACTGGGGGGGACAGGGGGAACTGTTTTTT. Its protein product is CASSNWGGQGELFF.

The CDR3 coding sequence is TGCGCCAGCAGAAGTGGAGACCGGACAGGGCGAGCAACTAATGAAAAACTGTTTTTT. Amino acid sequence: CASRSGDRTGRATNEKLFF. The chain carries TRBV10-2 and TRBJ1-4; TRBD1 matches 8 bases. J gave up 0 bases and V 6 bases, and 15 bases lay outside the gene matches. From germline, CDR1 is WSHSY and CDR2 SAAADI. CDR3 size: 19 residues.

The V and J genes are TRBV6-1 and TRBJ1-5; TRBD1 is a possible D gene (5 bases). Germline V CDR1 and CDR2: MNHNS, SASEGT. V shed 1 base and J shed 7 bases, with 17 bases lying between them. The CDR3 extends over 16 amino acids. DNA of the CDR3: TGTGCCAGCAGTGAAGGGATCAGGGAATGGAGACAGCCCCAGCATTTT. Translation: CASSEGIREWRQPQHF.

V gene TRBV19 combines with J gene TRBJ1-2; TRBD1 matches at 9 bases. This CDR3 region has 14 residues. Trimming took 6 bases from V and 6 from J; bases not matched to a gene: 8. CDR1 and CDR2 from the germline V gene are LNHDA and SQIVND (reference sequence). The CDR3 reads CASRLQGARDGYTF. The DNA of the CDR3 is TGTGCCAGTAGATTACAGGGGGCTAGAGATGGCTACACCTTC.

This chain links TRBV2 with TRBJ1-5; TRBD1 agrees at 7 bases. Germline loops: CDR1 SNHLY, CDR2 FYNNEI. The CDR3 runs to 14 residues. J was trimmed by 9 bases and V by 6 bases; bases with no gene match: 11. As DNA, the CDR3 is TGTGCCAGCAGCCCCCGGACAGGCTCGGGGCCCCAGCATTTT. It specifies CASSPRTGSGPQHF. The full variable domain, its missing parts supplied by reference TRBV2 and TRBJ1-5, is EPEVTQTPSHQVTQMGQEVILRCVPISNHLYFYWYRQILGQKVEFLVSFYNNEISEKSEIFDDQFSVERPDGSNFTLKIRSTKLEDSAMYFCASSPRTGSGPQHFGDGTRLSIL.

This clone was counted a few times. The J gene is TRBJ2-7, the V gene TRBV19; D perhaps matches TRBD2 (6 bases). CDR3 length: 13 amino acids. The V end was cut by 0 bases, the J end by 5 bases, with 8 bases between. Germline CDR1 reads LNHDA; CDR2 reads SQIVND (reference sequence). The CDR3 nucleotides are TGTGCCAGTAGTATAGAGCGGGGTAACGAGCAGTACTTC. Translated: CASSIERGNEQYF.

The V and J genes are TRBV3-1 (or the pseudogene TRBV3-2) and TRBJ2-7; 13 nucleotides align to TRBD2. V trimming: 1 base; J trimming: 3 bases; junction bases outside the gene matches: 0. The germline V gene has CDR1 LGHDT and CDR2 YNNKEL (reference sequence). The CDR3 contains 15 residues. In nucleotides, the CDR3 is TGTGCCAGCAGCCAAGGACTAGCGGGGGGCTACGAGCAGTACTTC. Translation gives CASSQGLAGGYEQYF.

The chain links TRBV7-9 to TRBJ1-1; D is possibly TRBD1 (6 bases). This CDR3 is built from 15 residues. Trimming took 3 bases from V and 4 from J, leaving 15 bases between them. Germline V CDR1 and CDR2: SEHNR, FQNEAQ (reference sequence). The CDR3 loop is CASSFGSQGTTEAFF. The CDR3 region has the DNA TGTGCCAGCAGCTTCGGGTCTCAGGGGACCACTGAAGCTTTCTTT.

This chain's CDR3 is CASSEVPGLQETQYF. Written as DNA, the CDR3 is TGTGCCAGCAGTGAAGTTCCGGGACTCCAAGAGACCCAGTACTTC. This chain connects TRBV6-1 to TRBJ2-5; D perhaps matches TRBD2 (6 bases). The V gene lost 1 base and the J gene lost 1 base, with 10 bases spanning the gap. The CDR3 runs to 15 residues. Germline V lookup: CDR1 MNHNS, CDR2 SASEGT.

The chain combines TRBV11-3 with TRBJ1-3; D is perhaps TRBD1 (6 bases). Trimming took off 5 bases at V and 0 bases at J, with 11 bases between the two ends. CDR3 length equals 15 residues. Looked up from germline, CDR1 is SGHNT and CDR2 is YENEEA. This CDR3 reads CASSDGTYSGNTIYF. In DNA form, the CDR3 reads TGTGCCAGCAGCGACGGGACATACTCTGGAAACACCATATATTTT.

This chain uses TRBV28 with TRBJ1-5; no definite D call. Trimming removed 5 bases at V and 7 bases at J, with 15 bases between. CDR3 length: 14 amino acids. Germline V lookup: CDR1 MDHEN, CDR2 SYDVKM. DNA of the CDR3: TGTGCCAGCAGTCCCCCCGGGGTGGACCAGCCCCAGCATTTT. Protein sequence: CASSPPGVDQPQHF.

The CDR3 DNA sequence: TGTGCCAGCAGCCAGACAAGCACAGATACGCAGTATTTT. Translation gives CASSQTSTDTQYF. V is TRBV4-2 and J is TRBJ2-3; D is uncertain. The germline V gene has CDR1 LGHNA and CDR2 YNFKEQ. The CDR3 spans 13 residues. V was clipped by 3 bases and J by 0 bases, with 4 bases between them.

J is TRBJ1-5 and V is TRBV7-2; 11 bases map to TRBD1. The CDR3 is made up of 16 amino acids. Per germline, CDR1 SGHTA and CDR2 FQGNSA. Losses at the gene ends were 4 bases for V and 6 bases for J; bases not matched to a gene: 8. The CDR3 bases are TGTGCCAGCAGCTCACCGGGACAGGGGGTGGGTCAGCCCCAGCATTTT. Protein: CASSSPGQGVGQPQHF.

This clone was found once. Here the CDR3 reads CASRDRGFEKLFF. The CDR3 bases are TGTGCCAGCAGGGACAGGGGTTTTGAAAAACTGTTTTTT. V gene TRBV2 combines with J gene TRBJ1-4, with 9 bases lining up with TRBD1. J was trimmed by 7 bases and V by 6 bases; bases with no gene match: 3. This CDR3 has 13 amino acids. CDR1 is SNHLY, CDR2 FYNNEI, per germline.

In DNA, the CDR3 is TGTGCCAGCTCATCTCAGACAGGGCATCAGCCCCAGCATTTT. This sequence encodes CASSSQTGHQPQHF. The chain uses TRBV18 and TRBJ1-5; 7 nucleotides line up with TRBD1. Germline V CDR1 and CDR2: KGHSH, LQKENI. The CDR3 extends over 14 amino acids. V lost 5 bases, J lost 5 bases, and 6 bases stayed unmatched.

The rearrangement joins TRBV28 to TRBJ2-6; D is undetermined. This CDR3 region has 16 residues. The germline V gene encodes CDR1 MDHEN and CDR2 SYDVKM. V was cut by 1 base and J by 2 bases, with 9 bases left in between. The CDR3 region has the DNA TGTGCCAGCAGTTTATCGGGTTTTGCTGGGGCCAACGTCCTGACTTTC. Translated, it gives CASSLSGFAGANVLTF.

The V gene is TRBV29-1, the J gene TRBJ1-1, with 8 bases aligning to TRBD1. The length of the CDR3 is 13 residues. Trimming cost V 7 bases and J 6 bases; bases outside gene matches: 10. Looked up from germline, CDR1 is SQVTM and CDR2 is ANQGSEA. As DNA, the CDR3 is TGCAGCGCCAAGGGTCAGGGGGCGGCTGAAGCTTTCTTT. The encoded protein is CSAKGQGAAEAFF.

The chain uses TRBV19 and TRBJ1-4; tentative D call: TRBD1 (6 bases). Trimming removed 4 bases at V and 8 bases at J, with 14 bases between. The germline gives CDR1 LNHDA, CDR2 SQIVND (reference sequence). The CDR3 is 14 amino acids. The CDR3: CASSTYRVGEKLFF. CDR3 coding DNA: TGTGCCAGTAGTACTTACAGGGTTGGGGAAAAACTGTTTTTT.

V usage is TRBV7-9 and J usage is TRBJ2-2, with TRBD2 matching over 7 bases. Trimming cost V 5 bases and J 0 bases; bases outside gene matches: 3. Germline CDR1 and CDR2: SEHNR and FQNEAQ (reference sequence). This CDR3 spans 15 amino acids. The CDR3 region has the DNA TGTGCCAGCAGCCCTAGCGGTACGAACACCGGGGAGCTGTTTTTT. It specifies CASSPSGTNTGELFF.

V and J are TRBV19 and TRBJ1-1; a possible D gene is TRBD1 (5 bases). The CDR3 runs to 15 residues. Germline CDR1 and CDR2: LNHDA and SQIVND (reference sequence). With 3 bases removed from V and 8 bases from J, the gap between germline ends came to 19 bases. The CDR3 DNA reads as TGTGCCAGTAGTATCATACAGGCCAGGAGAAAAGAAGCTTTCTTT. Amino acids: CASSIIQARRKEAFF.

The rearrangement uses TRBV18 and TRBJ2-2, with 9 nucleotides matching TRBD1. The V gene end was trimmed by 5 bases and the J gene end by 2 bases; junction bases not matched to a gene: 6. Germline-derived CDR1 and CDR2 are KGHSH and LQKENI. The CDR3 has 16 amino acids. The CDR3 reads CASSAYRGPNTGELFF. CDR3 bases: TGTGCCAGCTCAGCCTACAGGGGGCCTAACACCGGGGAGCTGTTTTTT. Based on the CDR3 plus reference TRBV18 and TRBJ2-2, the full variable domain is NAGVMQNPRHLVRRRGQEARLRCSPMKGHSHVYWYRQLPEEGLKFMVYLQKENIIDESGMPKERFSAEFPKEGPSILRIQQVVRGDSAAYFCASSAYRGPNTGELFFGEGSRLTVL.

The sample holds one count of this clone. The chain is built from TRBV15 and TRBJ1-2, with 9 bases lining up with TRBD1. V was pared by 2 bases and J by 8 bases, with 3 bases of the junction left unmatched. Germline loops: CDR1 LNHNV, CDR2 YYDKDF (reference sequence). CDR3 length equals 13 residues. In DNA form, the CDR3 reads TGTGCCACCAGCAGACTGGACAGGGGAGGCTACACCTTC. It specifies CATSRLDRGGYTF.